This T cell receptor beta chain was sequenced in a study of OX40 agonist ivuxolimab in advanced cancers. This table comes from immunoSEQ multiplex PCR, and its TCRdb copy is limited to in-frame clones, with some not included. The table includes tens of thousands of clones, around 90% detected once. This CDR3 has 11 residues. Looked up from germline, CDR1 is SNHLY and CDR2 is FYNNEI. This sequence originates from an adult with an advanced solid tumor such as melanoma, head and neck, liver or kidney cancer. The specimen was CD4+ or CD8+ T cells sorted from blood, collected in a trial of the OX40 agonist ivuxolimab. The genes are TRBV2 and TRBJ2-5; D uncertain. The J call could be wrong; TRBJ2-7 is a better fit for the DNA end. This CDR3 reads CASSALYEQYF. CDR3 nucleotide sequence: TGTGCCAGCAGTGCCCTCTACGAGCAGTACTTC.